Listed below are T cell receptor beta chains from one sample, sequenced in a study of T-cell memory formation after mild COVID-19. TCRdb processed the 5' RACE reads anew with MiXCR; each CDR3 protein has one entry. The repertoire holds roughly 580,000 distinct CDR3 sequences, under 20% seen once, with around 11% in the top ten. Sequencing was done on a sample of PBMCs or a T cell subset sorted from them (not recorded which). Receptors were obtained from an adult woman who had mild COVID-19 (a few samples of this study predate the infection). Cell type and time point are not known. Both conserved end residues are part of each CDR3. A D gene is named only where the DNA matches it firmly. Some rows mark clone size as missing; the rest say once, few, many or name a class of expanded clone.

TRBV6-2/TRBV6-3	TRBJ2-7	TRBD1	NA	TGTGCCAGCATGGGGACAGGGAGCTCCTACGAGCAGTACTTC	CASMGTGSSYEQYF
TRBV7-6	TRBJ2-1	NA	many	TGTGCCAGCAGCTTAGCGCAGTTAGACCGAAAGCAGTTCTTC	CASSLAQLDRKQFF
TRBV12-3/TRBV12-4	TRBJ2-7	NA	NA	TGTGCCAGCAGTTTACAAATTGGGACCTACGAGCAGTACTTC	CASSLQIGTYEQYF
TRBV29-1	TRBJ2-1	NA	few	TGCAGCGTTGTCGCACTAGGGGGGGGTGAGCAGTTCTTC	CSVVALGGGEQFF
TRBV4-1	TRBJ2-1	TRBD2	few	TGCGCCAGCAGCCAAGAGTCTAGCGGGGGCTACAATGAGCAGTTCTTC	CASSQESSGGYNEQFF
TRBV6-6	TRBJ1-5	NA	few	TGTGCCAGCAGTTACTCGAACCAGCAAAGCAATCAGCCCCAGCATTTT	CASSYSNQQSNQPQHF
TRBV29-1	TRBJ1-2	NA	few	TGCAGTGTGTCAGCTGGCTACACCTTC	CSVSAGYTF
TRBV9	TRBJ2-1	TRBD2	NA	TGTGCCAGCAGCGTAGATAGCGGGCGGTACAATGAGCAGTTCTTC	CASSVDSGRYNEQFF
TRBV27	TRBJ2-7	NA	NA	TGTGCCAGCAGTCGAGGGGGAAAGCGGGATGGCGGGCGCGAGCAGTACTTC	CASSRGGKRDGGREQYF
TRBV5-1	TRBJ1-6	NA	few	TGCGCCAGCAGCTTGGATAACCCGGGGAATTCACCCCTCCACTTT	CASSLDNPGNSPLHF
TRBV6-5	TRBJ2-7	NA	few	TGTGCCAGCAGTTACTTTGGGTCGTACGAGCAGTACTTC	CASSYFGSYEQYF
TRBV15	TRBJ2-2	NA	few	TGTGCCACCAGGGGCCGGCATGGGTCCGGGGAGCTGTTTTTT	CATRGRHGSGELFF
TRBV19	TRBJ2-1	TRBD1	few	TGTGCCAGCGGCCGGGGCAGGGGGCTCGATGAGCAGTTCTTC	CASGRGRGLDEQFF
TRBV6-1	TRBJ2-5	NA	NA	TGTGCCAGCAGTGAAGGTAGAGGGGAGACCCAGTACTTC	CASSEGRGETQYF
TRBV6-2/TRBV6-3	TRBJ2-7	NA	NA	TGTGCCAGCAGTCTATGGCGGGATAGCCGCTACGAGCAGTACTTC	CASSLWRDSRYEQYF
TRBV12-3/TRBV12-4	TRBJ2-1	NA	many	TGTGCCAGCAGTTTTCTGGGGGTAAATGAGCAGTTCTTC	CASSFLGVNEQFF
TRBV7-8	TRBJ1-1	NA	few	TGTGCCAGCAGCTTAGCGACAGGAGTGAACACTGAAGCTTTCTTT	CASSLATGVNTEAFF
TRBV5-5	TRBJ1-2	NA	NA	TGTGCCAGCAGCTCGACGGGCACGCGGGGCTATGGCTACACCTTC	CASSSTGTRGYGYTF
TRBV20-1	TRBJ1-1	TRBD1	NA	TGCAGTGCTAGAGACTTGGGACAGGGGGCGGACACTGAAGCTTTCTTT	CSARDLGQGADTEAFF
TRBV5-1	TRBJ2-1	TRBD1	NA	TGCGCCAGCAGCGAATACAGGGGACGCGGGCAGTTCTTC	CASSEYRGRGQFF
TRBV7-9	TRBJ1-1	TRBD1	few	TGTGCCAGCAGCTTAGCCGCAGGGGGGAACACTGAAGCTTTCTTT	CASSLAAGGNTEAFF
TRBV30	TRBJ2-2	TRBD2	NA	TGTGCCTGGGGGCCGGGAGGGATTGGCGGGGAGCTGTTTTTT	CAWGPGGIGGELFF
TRBV6-5	TRBJ2-7	NA	few	TGTGCCAGCAGTTACGGACAGCGTATTTACGAGCAGTACTTC	CASSYGQRIYEQYF
TRBV4-1	TRBJ2-7	TRBD2	NA	TGCGCCAGCAGCGCTTTTGTAGCGGGGGGGCCCCACGAGCAGTACTTC	CASSAFVAGGPHEQYF
TRBV24-1	TRBJ1-5	NA	few	TGTGCCACCAGTGAGACAGATAATCAGCCCCAGCATTTT	CATSETDNQPQHF
TRBV9	TRBJ1-1	NA	NA	TGTGCCAGCAGCGGTCCGACAGTTTCCAACACTGAAGCTTTCTTT	CASSGPTVSNTEAFF
TRBV7-9	TRBJ2-1	NA	NA	TGTGCCAGCAACGTACAGGGAACCAATGAGCAGTTCTTC	CASNVQGTNEQFF
TRBV20-1	TRBJ1-1	TRBD1	NA	TGCAGTGCTAGAGACCAGGACAGGGGAGCTTTCTTT	CSARDQDRGAFF
TRBV20-1	TRBJ2-5	NA	few	TGCAGTGCCATCCGGGGTCCCCAAGAGACCCAGTACTTC	CSAIRGPQETQYF
TRBV12-3/TRBV12-4	TRBJ1-1	NA	many	TGTGCCAGCAGTTTACTGGGCACTGAAGCTTTCTTT	CASSLLGTEAFF
TRBV2	TRBJ2-1	TRBD2	NA	TGTGCCAGCAGTGTTTCTGGACTAGCGGGGGGCAAAATCTCCTACAATGAGCAGTTCTTC	CASSVSGLAGGKISYNEQFF
TRBV15	TRBJ2-3	NA	NA	TGTGCCACCAGCCGAGCGGGTACCCGCGAAGATACGCAGTATTTT	CATSRAGTREDTQYF
TRBV24-1	TRBJ1-2	NA	NA	TGTGCCACCAGTGATTTTATCGGGGATGGCTACACCTTC	CATSDFIGDGYTF
TRBV29-1	TRBJ2-7	NA	NA	TGCAGCCTCAAGTGGGGGGAACACGAGCAGTACTTC	CSLKWGEHEQYF
TRBV12-3/TRBV12-4	TRBJ2-3	TRBD2	NA	TGTGCCAGCAGTAGAGCCGGGACTAGCGGGCGAGGGGATACGCAGTATTTT	CASSRAGTSGRGDTQYF
TRBV4-1	TRBJ2-2	TRBD1	few	TGCGCCAGCAGCCAAGATTCCGAGCCAGGGGGCAACACCGGGGAGCTGTTTTTT	CASSQDSEPGGNTGELFF
TRBV4-3	TRBJ2-1	TRBD2	NA	TGCGCCAGCAGCCAAGGACTAGCGGGAAGGGATGAGCAGTTCTTC	CASSQGLAGRDEQFF
TRBV12-3/TRBV12-4	TRBJ2-6	NA	NA	TGTGCCAGCAGTGGCTCCAGGGGGGCCAACGTCCTGACTTTC	CASSGSRGANVLTF
TRBV12-3/TRBV12-4	TRBJ2-5	NA	NA	TGTGCCAGCAGTTCAGAGATGGGCCAGGAGACCCAGTACTTC	CASSSEMGQETQYF
TRBV20-1	TRBJ2-7	NA	few	TGCAGTGCTAGGAGGCAGGGATTCTACGAGCAGTACTTC	CSARRQGFYEQYF
TRBV11-2	TRBJ2-5	TRBD1	few	TGTGCCAGCAGTTCCGGTCCTAGGGGGCGGCGAGAGACCCAGTACTTC	CASSSGPRGRRETQYF
TRBV5-1	TRBJ2-7	NA	few	TGCGCCAGCAGCTCGACAGACAGGTCCTACGAGCAGTACTTC	CASSSTDRSYEQYF
TRBV7-2	TRBJ2-3	TRBD2	few	TGTGCCAGCAGCTTAGCGTTGGGGGCTAGCGGGGGCACAGATACGCAGTATTTT	CASSLALGASGGTDTQYF
TRBV2	TRBJ1-2	TRBD1	NA	TGTGCCATCGATATTTCCTTCCGGGACAGTGCTTTCTATGGCTACACCTTC	CAIDISFRDSAFYGYTF
TRBV30	TRBJ1-1	NA	NA	TGTGCCTGGGTGGGGCCTGGGGAGAACACTGAAGCTTTCTTT	CAWVGPGENTEAFF
TRBV7-9	TRBJ1-5	NA	NA	TGTGCCAGCAGTCAGGGACCGCAGCCCCAGCATTTT	CASSQGPQPQHF
TRBV19	TRBJ2-7	NA	NA	TGTGCCAGTAGTAATATATGCAGGGCCATATCCTACGAGCAGTACTTC	CASSNICRAISYEQYF
TRBV24-1	TRBJ2-1	TRBD2	few	TGTGCCACCAGTGTCTCTGATACGGGAGGGAGAAATGAGCAGTTCTTC	CATSVSDTGGRNEQFF
TRBV20-1	TRBJ2-5	NA	few	TGCAGTGCTAGATGGCAGGGGTACCAAGAGACCCAGTACTTC	CSARWQGYQETQYF
TRBV20-1	TRBJ2-1	NA	NA	TGCAGTGCTAGTGGACAGTGGGTCGATGAGCAGTTCTTC	CSASGQWVDEQFF
TRBV5-1	TRBJ2-7	NA	few	TGCGCCAGCAGCCTGGGGGATGGATACGAGCAGTACTTC	CASSLGDGYEQYF
TRBV7-3	TRBJ2-3	TRBD1	few	TGTGCCAGCAGCCCCAATGACAGGGGCGGTACGCAGTATTTT	CASSPNDRGGTQYF
TRBV7-9	TRBJ1-1	TRBD1	NA	TGTGCCAGCAGCTCACAGGGGGGTGAAGCTTTCTTT	CASSSQGGEAFF
TRBV7-2	TRBJ2-2	TRBD2	few	TGTGCCAGCAGCTTAGAGCGGGACGTCTGGAACACCGGGGAGCTGTTTTTT	CASSLERDVWNTGELFF